This T cell receptor beta chain is drawn from a study of CD8 T cells in ankylosing spondylitis. The CDR3 has 15 residues. Germline assignment: CDR1 DFQATT and CDR2 SNEGSKA (reference sequence). Trimming stripped 4 bases from V and 1 base from J, with 14 bases between. Only a few counts were recorded for this clonotype. Its antigen is still unknown. TCRdb passed the 5' RACE reads through MiXCR, listing each CDR3 protein once. The sample consists of about 300,000 distinct CDR3 sequences, 20% of them appearing once. Findings and limits, study-wide: In ankylosing spondylitis patients, matched synovial fluid reportedly showed significant enrichment of disease-linked clones. There was a TCR beta motif, made of fewer than 10 highly homologous variants, that appeared characteristic of ankylosing spondylitis blood.

The material sequenced was blood, either unsorted or a sorted T cell fraction (not recorded which). The receptor's source is a female donor with ankylosing spondylitis or in good health (not recorded which). The chain couples TRBV20-1 to TRBJ1-5; no definite D call. The CDR3 loop reads CSAKSLWTSNQPQHF. The CDR3 nucleotides read TGCAGTGCTAAGTCTCTGTGGACCAGCAATCAGCCCCAGCATTTT.